Presented here are 22 T cell receptor beta chains from one specimen sequenced in a study of shared clonotypes between healthy human individuals. Clones were sequenced by immunoSEQ multiplex PCR, and TCRdb holds only the in-frame ones, with some missing. Here the sample spans around 2.3 million clones, approximately 95% being singletons. Sequencing was carried out using naive CD4+ T cells sorted from blood. Documented subset: CD45RA+ positively selected. The origin of the receptors is a man aged 18 to 29 in good health.

This chain connects TRBV5-8 to TRBJ2-3; the D gene is possibly TRBD2 (5 bases). This CDR3 comprises 14 residues. CDR1 is SGHTS, CDR2 YDEGEE, per germline. Trimming took 0 bases from V and 4 from J, leaving 9 bases between them. This CDR3 reads CASSLDLASDTQYF. The CDR3 DNA reads TGTGCCAGCAGCTTGGACCTAGCCTCAGATACGCAGTATTTT.

The chain combines TRBV6-5 with TRBJ1-5; the D gene is possibly TRBD1 (6 bases). Germline values: CDR1 MNHEY, CDR2 SVGAGI. The CDR3 length is 13 residues. The CDR3 region has the DNA TGTGCGGTCGGCAGGGGCGGCAATCAGCCCCAGCATTTT. Protein product: CAVGRGGNQPQHF.

V and J are TRBV7-9 and TRBJ2-7; no clear D. Germline V gene lookup returns CDR1 SEHNR and CDR2 FQNEAQ (reference sequence). V was pared by 0 bases and J by 3 bases, with 9 bases between. The CDR3 sequence is 14 residues long. CDR3 residues: CASSLASSFYEQYF. The DNA of the CDR3 is TGTGCCAGCAGCTTAGCTAGCTCTTTCTACGAGCAGTACTTC.

The chain couples TRBV27 to TRBJ2-7; 8 positions match TRBD1. This CDR3 is built from 15 residues. Trimming removed 6 bases from V and 6 bases from J; junction bases left unmatched: 13. Looked up from germline, CDR1 is MNHEY and CDR2 is SMNVEV (reference sequence). The CDR3 DNA is TGTGCCAGCAGCACAACAGGGGGGCTCCTAAGCGAGCAGTACTTC. Translated: CASSTTGGLLSEQYF.

The V gene is TRBV23-1, the J gene TRBJ1-4; 7 bases agree with TRBD1. TRBV23-1 is treated as an ORF (open reading frame) with a function not yet certain. The CDR3 covers 18 residues. The V segment lost 5 bases and the J segment 1 base; nucleotides outside the gene matches: 13. CDR3 protein: CASSWGVRDSLTNEKLFF. The CDR3 bases are TGCGCCAGCAGTTGGGGGGTAAGGGACAGTTTAACTAATGAAAAACTGTTTTTT.

The V call is TRBV7-8, the J call TRBJ2-7; no definite D call. The CDR3 has 15 residues. V was cut by 5 bases and J by 1 base, with 15 bases left in between. Germline V gene data show CDR1 as SGHVS and CDR2 as FQNEAQ. The CDR3 here is CASSSSNSLSYEQYF. The CDR3 DNA sequence: TGTGCCAGCAGCAGTAGTAACAGCCTTTCCTACGAGCAGTACTTC.

The gene calls are TRBV30 and TRBJ2-3; unclear D gene. Deletions cut 0 bases from V and 1 base from J, with 17 bases between. Germline V gives CDR1 GTSNPN, CDR2 SVGIG (reference sequence). The CDR3 runs to 17 residues. The CDR3 loop reads CAWSVTRTYLGTDTQYF. The CDR3 nucleotides are TGTGCCTGGAGTGTTACCCGTACTTACCTGGGCACAGATACGCAGTATTTT.

This chain connects TRBV7-8 to TRBJ1-3; 10 nucleotides agree with TRBD1. Germline V gene lookup returns CDR1 SGHVS and CDR2 FQNEAQ. The CDR3 spans 15 residues. V was pared by 1 base and J by 5 bases, with 2 bases of the junction left unmatched. The CDR3 is CASSLVGQGRNTIYF. The CDR3 DNA is TGTGCCAGCAGCTTAGTGGGACAGGGGAGAAACACCATATATTTT.

The chain uses TRBV18 and TRBJ1-2; 7 bases match TRBD1. V dropped 6 bases and J dropped 4; count of bases not matched to a gene: 5. CDR1 and CDR2 (germline): KGHSH, LQKENI. This CDR3 spans 13 amino acids. The CDR3 is CASSAQGTYGYTF. CDR3 coding DNA: TGTGCCAGCTCTGCACAGGGGACCTATGGCTACACCTTC.

A word on this clone: Other nucleotide sequences from this sample produce the same CDR3. The chain links TRBV30 to TRBJ2-2; possible D gene TRBD2, 5 bases. V lost 0 bases and J 1 base, leaving 9 bases between the germline ends. The CDR3 is 15 residues long. Per the germline V gene, CDR1 is GTSNPN and CDR2 is SVGIG (reference sequence). CDR3 loop: CAWSVGSRNTGELFF. Here the CDR3 DNA reads TGTGCCTGGAGTGTGGGGAGTCGGAACACCGGGGAGCTGTTTTTT.

The J gene is TRBJ2-7, the V gene TRBV7-2; D is perhaps TRBD1 or TRBD2 (5 bases each). This CDR3 comprises 16 residues. V lost 5 bases, J lost 1 base, and 18 bases lay in between. Per germline, CDR1 SGHTA and CDR2 FQGNSA. The CDR3 spells CASSPPGRVSSYEQYF. The DNA of the CDR3 is TGTGCCAGCAGCCCACCAGGGCGGGTATCTTCCTACGAGCAGTACTTC.

The chain uses TRBV7-9 and TRBJ2-1, with 7 bases fitting TRBD1. Unmatched junction bases numbered 8, after V lost 6 bases and J lost 3 bases. The CDR3 covers 15 residues. CDR1 is SEHNR and CDR2 is FQNEAQ in the germline V gene (reference sequence). Here the CDR3 reads CASSPTGHLYNEQFF. CDR3 DNA: TGTGCCAGCAGTCCGACAGGGCACCTCTACAATGAGCAGTTCTTC.

The chain joins TRBV7-9 to TRBJ1-6; 7 bases align to TRBD1. Germline CDR1 reads SEHNR; CDR2 reads FQNEAQ (reference sequence). V lost 7 bases to trimming and J lost 6 bases; unmatched junction nucleotides: 6. This CDR3 is built from 14 residues. The CDR3 is CASTEQGVNSPLHF. CDR3 nucleotide sequence: TGTGCCAGCACCGAGCAGGGGGTTAATTCACCCCTCCACTTT.

The chain has TRBV7-2 and TRBJ1-2; a weak D match, TRBD1 (6 bases). Germline CDR1 and CDR2: SGHTA and FQGNSA. With 2 bases removed from V and 10 bases from J, the gap between germline ends came to 14 bases. The CDR3 extends over 13 amino acids. In DNA form, the CDR3 reads TGTGCCAGCAGCTTACCGGGACAACCTCTCTACACCTTC. Protein sequence: CASSLPGQPLYTF.

The genes are TRBV9 and TRBJ2-7; 7 nucleotides align to TRBD2. CDR1 and CDR2 from the germline V gene are SGDLS and YYNGEE. The length of the CDR3 is 16 residues. Germline trimming cut 4 bases from V and 0 bases from J; bases unmatched to any gene: 10. The CDR3 sequence: CASSLSSGVNSYEQYF. CDR3 sequence (DNA): TGTGCCAGCAGCCTAAGCAGCGGGGTCAACTCCTACGAGCAGTACTTC.

Note on this clone: Other nucleotide sequences in the sample specify the same CDR3. The chain joins TRBV6-5 to TRBJ1-5, with 8 nucleotides matching TRBD1. The V segment lost 6 bases and the J segment 5 bases; nucleotides outside the gene matches: 6. The CDR3 sequence is 14 residues long. In germline, CDR1 is MNHEY, CDR2 SVGAGI. Here the CDR3 DNA reads TGTGCCAGCAGGCGTGGACAGGGCGATCAGCCCCAGCATTTT. Its protein product is CASRRGQGDQPQHF.

This chain uses TRBV2 with TRBJ2-2; weak D call: TRBD2 (6 bases). The ends were cut back, 8 bases at V and 4 bases at J, with 14 bases in the middle. The CDR3 is made up of 14 amino acids. Per germline, CDR1 SNHLY and CDR2 FYNNEI. The CDR3 DNA sequence: TGTGCCAGCGTTAAGGAGGGAGGCACCGGGGAGCTGTTTTTT. It translates to CASVKEGGTGELFF.

The chain carries TRBV30 and TRBJ2-7, with TRBD2 as a possible D gene (7 bases). Per the germline V gene, CDR1 is GTSNPN and CDR2 is SVGIG (reference sequence). The CDR3 runs to 14 residues. Deletions cut 0 bases from V and 6 bases from J, with 15 bases between. The CDR3, as DNA: TGTGCCTGGAGTGTAATTGGGGGGGCTGTCGAGCAGTACTTC. Translating it yields CAWSVIGGAVEQYF.

The chain links TRBV2 to TRBJ1-2; possible D gene TRBD1, 6 bases. V lost 6 bases and J lost 5, with 13 bases in between. There are 13 residues in the CDR3. In germline, CDR1 is SNHLY, CDR2 FYNNEI. The CDR3 DNA sequence: TGTGCCAGCAGGGCCGGGACAAGTTATGGCTACACCTTC. Protein sequence: CASRAGTSYGYTF.

The V gene is TRBV2, the J gene TRBJ1-3; 8 bases are shared with TRBD1. Germline assignment: CDR1 SNHLY and CDR2 FYNNEI. CDR3 size: 16 residues. V shed 1 base and J 2 bases; nucleotides not matched to a gene: 4. The CDR3 spells CASSEGSGGPGNTIYF. The CDR3 DNA is TGTGCCAGCAGTGAAGGGTCAGGGGGCCCTGGAAACACCATATATTTT.

The rearrangement links TRBV6-1 to TRBJ2-1; 9 bases fit TRBD1. After removal of 6 bases from V and 6 bases from J, the junction contained 6 bases not matched to a gene. The length of the CDR3 is 14 residues. Germline V gene lookup returns CDR1 MNHNS and CDR2 SASEGT. The CDR3 nucleotides are TGTGCCAGCAGCCTACAGGGGGCCCCCAATGAGCAGTTCTTC. Residues: CASSLQGAPNEQFF.

This CDR3 is CASNLSGFTDTQYF. The CDR3 region has the DNA TGTGCCAGCAACCTTAGCGGATTCACAGATACGCAGTATTTT. The V call is TRBV28, the J call TRBJ2-3, with D tentatively TRBD2 (6 bases). The CDR3 length is 14 residues. Looked up from germline, CDR1 is MDHEN and CDR2 is SYDVKM. Trimming left V 7 bases short and J 2 bases short, with 13 bases between.